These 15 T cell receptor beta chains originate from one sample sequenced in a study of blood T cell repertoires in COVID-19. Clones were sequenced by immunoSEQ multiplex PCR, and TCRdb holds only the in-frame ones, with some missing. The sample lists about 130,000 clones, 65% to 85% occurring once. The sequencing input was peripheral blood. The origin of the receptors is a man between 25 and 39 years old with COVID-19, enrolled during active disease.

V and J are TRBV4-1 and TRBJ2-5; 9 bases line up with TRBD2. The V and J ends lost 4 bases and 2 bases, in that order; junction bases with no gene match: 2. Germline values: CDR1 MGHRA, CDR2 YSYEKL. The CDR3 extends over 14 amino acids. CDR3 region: CASSPAGGQETQYF. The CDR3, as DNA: TGCGCCAGCAGCCCGGCGGGGGGGCAAGAGACCCAGTACTTC.

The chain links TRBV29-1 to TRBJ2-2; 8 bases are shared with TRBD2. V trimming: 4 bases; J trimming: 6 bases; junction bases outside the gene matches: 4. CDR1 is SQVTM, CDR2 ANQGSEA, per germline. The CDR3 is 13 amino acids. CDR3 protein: CSVVETSAGELFF. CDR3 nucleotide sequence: TGCAGCGTTGTCGAGACTAGCGCCGGGGAGCTGTTTTTT.

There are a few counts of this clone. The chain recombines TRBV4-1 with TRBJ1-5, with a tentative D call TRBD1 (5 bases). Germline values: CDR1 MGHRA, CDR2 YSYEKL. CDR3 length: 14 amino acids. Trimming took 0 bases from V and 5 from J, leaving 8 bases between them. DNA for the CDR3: TGCGCCAGCAGCCAAGACGGGGGAGATCAGCCCCAGCATTTT. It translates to CASSQDGGDQPQHF.

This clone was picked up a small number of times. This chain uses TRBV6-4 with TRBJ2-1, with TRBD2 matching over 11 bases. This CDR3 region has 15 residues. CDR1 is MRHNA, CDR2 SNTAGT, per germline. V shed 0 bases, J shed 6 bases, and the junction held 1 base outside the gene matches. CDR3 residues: CASSDSSGGANEQFF. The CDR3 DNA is TGTGCCAGCAGTGACTCTAGCGGGGGGGCCAATGAGCAGTTCTTC.

Here the CDR3 reads CASSQWTARHTEAFF. The CDR3 DNA is TGTGCCAGCAGTCAGTGGACAGCTAGACACACTGAAGCTTTCTTT. This chain links TRBV27 with TRBJ1-1, with TRBD1 as a possible D gene (6 bases). This CDR3 comprises 15 residues. V lost 5 bases, J lost 3 bases, and 16 bases lay in between. Germline V gene lookup returns CDR1 MNHEY and CDR2 SMNVEV (reference sequence).

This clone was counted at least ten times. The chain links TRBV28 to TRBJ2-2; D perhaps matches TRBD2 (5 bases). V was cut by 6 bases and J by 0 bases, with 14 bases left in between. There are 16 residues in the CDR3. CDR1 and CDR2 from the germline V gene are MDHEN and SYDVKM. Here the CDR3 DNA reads TGTGCCAGCAGCCCCGGAGGTGGGTCGAACACCGGGGAGCTGTTTTTT. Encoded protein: CASSPGGGSNTGELFF.

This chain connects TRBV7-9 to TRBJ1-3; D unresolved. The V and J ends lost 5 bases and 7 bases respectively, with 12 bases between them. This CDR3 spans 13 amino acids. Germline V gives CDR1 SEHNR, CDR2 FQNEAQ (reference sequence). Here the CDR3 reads CASSPVSFNTIYF. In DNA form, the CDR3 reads TGTGCCAGCAGCCCCGTCTCGTTCAACACCATATATTTT.

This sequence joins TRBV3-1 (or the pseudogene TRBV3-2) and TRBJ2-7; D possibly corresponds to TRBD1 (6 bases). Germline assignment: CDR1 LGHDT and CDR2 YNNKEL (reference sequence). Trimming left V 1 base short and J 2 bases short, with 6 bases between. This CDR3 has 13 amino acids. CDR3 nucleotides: TGTGCCAGCAGCCAAGGGACAGCCTACGAGCAGTACTTC. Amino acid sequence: CASSQGTAYEQYF.

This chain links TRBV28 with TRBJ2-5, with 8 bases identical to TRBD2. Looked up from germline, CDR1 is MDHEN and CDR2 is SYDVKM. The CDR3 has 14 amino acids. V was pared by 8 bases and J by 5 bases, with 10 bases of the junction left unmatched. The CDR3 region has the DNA TGTGCCAGCTCCAGCGGGAGCAGCTCTGAGACCCAGTACTTC. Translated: CASSSGSSSETQYF.

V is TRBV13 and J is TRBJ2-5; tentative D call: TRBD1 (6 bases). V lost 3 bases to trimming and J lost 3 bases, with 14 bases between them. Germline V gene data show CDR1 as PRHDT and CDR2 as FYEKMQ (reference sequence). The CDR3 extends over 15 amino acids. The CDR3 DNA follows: TGTGCCAGCAGCTTCACAGGGACCAACGAAGAGACCCAGTACTTC. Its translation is CASSFTGTNEETQYF.

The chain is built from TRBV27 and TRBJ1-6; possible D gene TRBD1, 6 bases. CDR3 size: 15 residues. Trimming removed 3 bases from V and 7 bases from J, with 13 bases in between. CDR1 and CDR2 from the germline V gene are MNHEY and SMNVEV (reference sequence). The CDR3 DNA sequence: TGTGCCAGCAGTTTCGGCAGGGGTTACAATTCACCCCTCCACTTT. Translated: CASSFGRGYNSPLHF.

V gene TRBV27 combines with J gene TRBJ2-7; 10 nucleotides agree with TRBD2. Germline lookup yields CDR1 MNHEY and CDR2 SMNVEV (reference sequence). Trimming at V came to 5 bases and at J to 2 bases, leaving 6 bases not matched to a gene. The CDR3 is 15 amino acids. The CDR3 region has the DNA TGTGCCAGCAGTGCCATACTAGCGGGGCCCTACGAGCAGTACTTC. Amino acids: CASSAILAGPYEQYF.

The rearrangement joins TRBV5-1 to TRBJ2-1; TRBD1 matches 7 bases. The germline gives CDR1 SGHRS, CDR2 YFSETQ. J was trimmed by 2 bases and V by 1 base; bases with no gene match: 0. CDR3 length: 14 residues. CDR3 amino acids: CASSLQGAYNEQFF. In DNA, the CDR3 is TGCGCCAGCAGCTTGCAGGGGGCCTACAATGAGCAGTTCTTC.

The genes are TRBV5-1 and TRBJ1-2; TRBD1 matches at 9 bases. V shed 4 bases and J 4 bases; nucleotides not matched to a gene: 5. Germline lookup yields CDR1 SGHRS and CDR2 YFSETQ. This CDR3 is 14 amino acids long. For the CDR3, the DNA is TGCGCCAGCAGCCCCGCGGGACAGGGCTATGGCTACACCTTC. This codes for CASSPAGQGYGYTF.

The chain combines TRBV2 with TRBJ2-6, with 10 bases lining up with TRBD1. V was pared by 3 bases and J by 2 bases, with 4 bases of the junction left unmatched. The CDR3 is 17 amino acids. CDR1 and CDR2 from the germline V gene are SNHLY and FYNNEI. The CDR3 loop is CASSEGTGETGANVLTF. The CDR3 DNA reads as TGTGCCAGCAGTGAGGGGACAGGGGAGACTGGGGCCAACGTCCTGACTTTC.